One sample yielded the 13 T cell receptor beta chains listed below, sequenced in a study of T cell responses to AZD1222 COVID-19 vaccine. Assay used: immunoSEQ multiplex PCR; TCRdb lists only in-frame clones, some missing. The sample lists roughly 180,000 clones; about 91% were seen once. Sequenced material: peripheral blood, taken 28 days after the second AZD1222 dose. The receptors were sampled from an adult who received the AZD1222 COVID-19 vaccine.

The chain combines TRBV19 with TRBJ1-3; TRBD1 aligns across 10 bases. This CDR3 spans 16 amino acids. V lost 5 bases to trimming and J lost 2 bases; unmatched junction nucleotides: 6. The germline CDR1 and CDR2 sequences are LNHDA and SQIVND (reference sequence). The CDR3 spells CASSPPGTGAGNTIYF. DNA for the CDR3: TGTGCCAGTAGTCCGCCCGGGACAGGGGCTGGAAACACCATATATTTT. Together with reference TRBV19 and TRBJ1-3, the CDR3 gives the full variable domain: DGGITQSPKYLFRKEGQNVTLSCEQNLNHDAMYWYRQDPGQGLRLIYYSQIVNDFQKGDIAEGYSVSREKKESFPLTVTSAQKNPTAFYLCASSPPGTGAGNTIYFGEGSWLTVV.

The chain carries TRBV11-2 and TRBJ2-7, with TRBD2 as a possible D gene (5 bases). Trimming stripped 5 bases from V and 7 bases from J, with 15 bases between. The CDR3 extends over 13 amino acids. Germline CDR1 reads SGHAT; CDR2 reads FQNNGV. The DNA for the CDR3 is TGTGCCAGCAGCCGCGGACTGGCCGGGGAGCAGTACTTC. Translating gives CASSRGLAGEQYF.

The rearrangement links TRBV27 to TRBJ1-5; D is possibly TRBD1 (5 bases). Per germline, CDR1 MNHEY and CDR2 SMNVEV (reference sequence). The CDR3 has 14 residues. Trimming stripped 2 bases from V and 7 bases from J, with 12 bases between. The CDR3: CASSLNGGWQPQHF. In DNA form, the CDR3 reads TGTGCCAGCAGTTTAAACGGGGGATGGCAGCCCCAGCATTTT.

The chain couples TRBV20-1 to TRBJ2-7; D remains ambiguous. The CDR3 has 9 amino acids. Germline V gene lookup returns CDR1 DFQATT and CDR2 SNEGSKA (reference sequence). Trimming removed 4 bases from V and 3 bases from J, with 1 base in between. The CDR3 loop reads CSANYEQYF. Here the CDR3 DNA reads TGCAGTGCTAACTACGAGCAGTACTTC.

V and J are TRBV5-4 and TRBJ2-7; maybe TRBD2 (5 bases). Germline CDR1 SGHNT, CDR2 YYREEE (reference sequence). This CDR3 comprises 12 residues. Trimming shortened V by 4 bases and J by 0 bases, and 5 bases separated the two germline ends. As DNA, the CDR3 is TGTGCCAGCAGCCGGGACTCCTACGAGCAGTACTTC. Amino acids: CASSRDSYEQYF.

A word on this clone: The sample contains more than one DNA sequence encoding this CDR3. The V and J genes are TRBV7-9 and TRBJ2-3; a possible D gene is TRBD1 (5 bases). CDR1 is SEHNR and CDR2 is FQNEAQ in the germline V gene (reference sequence). The CDR3 is 13 residues long. Between the trimmed V and J ends, which lost 5 bases and 4 bases, there was a span of 10 bases. The CDR3 DNA reads TGTGCCAGCAGCCCCAAGGGGCCAGATACGCAGTATTTT. As protein: CASSPKGPDTQYF.

The rearrangement joins TRBV28 to TRBJ1-1; a weak D match, TRBD1 (5 bases). In germline, CDR1 is MDHEN, CDR2 SYDVKM. This CDR3 is 14 amino acids long. The V and J ends lost 4 bases and 4 bases respectively, with 13 bases between them. As DNA, the CDR3 is TGTGCCAGCAGTTGGGGGGAAAAAATCACTGAAGCTTTCTTT. This encodes CASSWGEKITEAFF.

This clone occurred once. This chain connects TRBV4-1 to TRBJ2-3, with D perhaps given as TRBD1 or TRBD2 (5 bases each). This CDR3 is 13 amino acids long. Trimming cost V 4 bases and J 1 base, with 6 bases left between them. Germline V gene lookup returns CDR1 MGHRA and CDR2 YSYEKL. CDR3 bases: TGCGCCAGCAGCCGGGGACGCACAGATACGCAGTATTTT. Protein product: CASSRGRTDTQYF.

Notes on this clone: Distinct nucleotide sequences in the sample also encode this CDR3. V and J are TRBV6-5 and TRBJ1-2; D gene unclear. This CDR3 comprises 13 residues. The germline V gene has CDR1 MNHEY and CDR2 SVGAGI. The V and J ends lost 2 bases and 0 bases respectively, with 4 bases between them. The CDR3 DNA follows: TGTGCCAGCAGTTACGAGGCTAACTATGGCTACACCTTC. This sequence encodes CASSYEANYGYTF.

This clone came up a few times. Additional DNA sequences in this sample encode the identical CDR3. The gene calls are TRBV10-1 and TRBJ2-7, with a weak D call TRBD1 (6 bases). The germline V gene encodes CDR1 WNHNN and CDR2 SYGVQD (reference sequence). CDR3 length: 13 residues. The V gene lost 2 bases and the J gene lost 11 bases, with 16 bases spanning the gap. The CDR3 DNA follows: TGCGCCAGCAGTGAGAGCAGGGGACAAGGGGAGTACTTC. Amino acids: CASSESRGQGEYF.

The V gene is TRBV2, the J gene TRBJ1-1; TRBD1 might be the D (5 bases). Germline CDR1 and CDR2: SNHLY and FYNNEI. The CDR3 runs to 13 residues. V lost 3 bases to trimming and J lost 6 bases, with 11 bases between them. CDR3 nucleotide sequence: TGTGCCAGCAGTGACAGGGTCCTACCTGAAGCTTTCTTT. It translates to CASSDRVLPEAFF.

The chain uses TRBV9 and TRBJ2-1; 9 positions agree with TRBD2. With V trimmed by 1 base and J by 1 base, 6 bases remained unmatched. CDR1 SGDLS and CDR2 YYNGEE come from the germline V gene. The CDR3 length is 17 residues. The CDR3 spells CASSVFPTSGSYNEQFF. In DNA, the CDR3 is TGTGCCAGCAGCGTATTTCCGACTAGCGGATCCTACAATGAGCAGTTCTTC.

J is TRBJ1-1 and V is TRBV3-1 (or the pseudogene TRBV3-2); D is ambiguous. The CDR3 is made up of 13 amino acids. CDR1 is LGHDT, CDR2 YNNKEL, per germline (reference sequence). The germline V and J ends were trimmed by 5 bases and 5 bases, with 12 bases remaining between them. The CDR3 DNA sequence: TGTGCCAGCAGCGCCCAAGGGCAGACTGAAGCTTTCTTT. Its protein is CASSAQGQTEAFF.